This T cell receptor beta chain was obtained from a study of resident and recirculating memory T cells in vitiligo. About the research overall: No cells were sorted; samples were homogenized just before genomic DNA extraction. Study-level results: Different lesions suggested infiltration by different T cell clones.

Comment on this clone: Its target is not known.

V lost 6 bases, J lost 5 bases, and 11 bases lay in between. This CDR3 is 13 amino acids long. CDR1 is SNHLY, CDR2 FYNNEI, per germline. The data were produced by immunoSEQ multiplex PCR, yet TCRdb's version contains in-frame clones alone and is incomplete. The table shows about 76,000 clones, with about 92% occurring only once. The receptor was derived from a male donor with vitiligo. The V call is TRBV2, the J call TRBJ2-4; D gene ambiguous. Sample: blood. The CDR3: CASSRYPENIQYF. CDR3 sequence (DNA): TGTGCCAGCAGCCGATATCCAGAAAACATTCAGTACTTC. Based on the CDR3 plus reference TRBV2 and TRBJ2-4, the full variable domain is EPEVTQTPSHQVTQMGQEVILRCVPISNHLYFYWYRQILGQKVEFLVSFYNNEISEKSEIFDDQFSVERPDGSNFTLKIRSTKLEDSAMYFCASSRYPENIQYFGAGTRLSVL.